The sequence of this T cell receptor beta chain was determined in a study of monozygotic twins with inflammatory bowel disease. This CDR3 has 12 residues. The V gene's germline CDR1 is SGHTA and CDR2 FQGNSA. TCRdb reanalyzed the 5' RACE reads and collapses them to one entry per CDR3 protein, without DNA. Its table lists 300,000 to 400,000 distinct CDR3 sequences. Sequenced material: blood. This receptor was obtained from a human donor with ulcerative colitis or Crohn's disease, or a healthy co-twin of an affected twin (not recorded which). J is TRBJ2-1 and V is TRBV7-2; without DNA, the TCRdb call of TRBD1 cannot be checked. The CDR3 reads CASSLGRGEQFF.